Following are 8 T cell receptor beta chains from one sample sequenced in a study of read filtering for tumor transcriptome and immune sequencing. From 300 to 450 ng of RNA, a library with molecular barcoded alpha/delta and beta/gamma adaptors was made. TCRdb analysed the reads with MiXCR anew, one entry per CDR3 protein. The top ten hold roughly 11% of the sample, which has about 62,000 distinct CDR3 sequences, roughly 19% seen once. Sequenced material: a population of CD138-negative cells sorted from bone marrow. Receptors originate from a donor at least 40 years old with multiple myeloma.

This clonotype was seen a single time. At one end, the junction sequence differs from germline, possibly due to a read error. The chain joins TRBV4-1 to TRBJ1-1; D perhaps matches TRBD1 (5 bases). CDR1 is MGHRA and CDR2 is YSYEKL in the germline V gene. There are 15 residues in the CDR3. Here the CDR3 reads CASSQGGGDETEAFF. CDR3 bases: TGCGCCAGTAGCCAAGGCGGAGGGGACGAAACTGAAGCTTTCTTT.

J is TRBJ2-5 and V is TRBV7-2; maybe TRBD1 (6 bases). CDR1 and CDR2 from the germline V gene are SGHTA and FQGNSA. V was cut by 6 bases and J by 8 bases, with 16 bases left in between. The CDR3 runs to 13 residues. CDR3 amino acids: CASRTPGTITQYF. CDR3 DNA: TGTGCCAGCAGAACGCCCGGGACAATAACCCAGTACTTC.

This rearrangement joins TRBV7-9 to TRBJ2-3, with 9 nucleotides matching TRBD2. This CDR3 has 16 amino acids. Germline loops: CDR1 SEHNR, CDR2 FQNEAQ (reference sequence). The J segment lost 1 base and the V segment lost 4 bases, leaving 6 bases of the junction unmatched. The CDR3 region is CASSSRIAGGTDTQYF. The CDR3 DNA reads TGTGCCAGCAGCTCCAGAATAGCGGGGGGCACAGATACGCAGTATTTT.

V is TRBV9 and J is TRBJ1-1; D is possibly TRBD1 (5 bases). V gave up 0 bases and J gave up 1 base, with 16 bases separating them. The CDR3 totals 17 residues. CDR1 and CDR2 (germline): SGDLS, YYNGEE. The CDR3 DNA sequence: TGTGCCAGCAGCGTAGACCCCCCGTCAGGGACGAACACTGAAGCTTTCTTT. Translation gives CASSVDPPSGTNTEAFF.

This clonotype was seen ten or more times. The chain recombines TRBV18 with TRBJ2-1; TRBD2 might be the D (6 bases). CDR3 length: 11 residues. Between the trimmed V and J ends, which lost 4 bases and 13 bases, there was a span of 11 bases. Germline CDR1 is KGHSH and CDR2 is LQKENI. The CDR3 sequence: CASSRLDLQFF. DNA of the CDR3: TGTGCCAGCTCACGACTAGATCTACAGTTCTTC.

At least ten counts were recorded for this clonotype. The rearrangement links TRBV20-1 to TRBJ2-2, with 13 bases matching TRBD2. The germline gives CDR1 DFQATT, CDR2 SNEGSKA (reference sequence). Trimming took 4 bases from V and 5 from J; bases not matched to a gene: 4. This CDR3 region has 15 residues. As DNA, the CDR3 is TGCAGTGCTACACTAGCGGGGGGGCGGACCGGGGAGCTGTTTTTT. This gives the protein CSATLAGGRTGELFF.

This clonotype was observed a handful of times. The V call is TRBV20-1, the J call TRBJ2-1; 9 bases fit TRBD1. Trimming cost V 2 bases and J 8 bases; bases outside gene matches: 7. CDR1 is DFQATT, CDR2 SNEGSKA, per germline (reference sequence). This CDR3 is built from 14 residues. The CDR3 sequence is CSARRGTGWHEQFF. CDR3 bases: TGCAGTGCTAGAAGGGGGACAGGGTGGCATGAGCAGTTCTTC.

For this clonotype: Being one base from a much bigger clone, this may be a read error. The rearrangement links TRBV7-9 to TRBJ2-2; D gene ambiguous. CDR3 size: 15 residues. V lost 3 bases and J lost 2, with 10 bases in between. Germline CDR1 is SEHNR and CDR2 is FQNEAQ (reference sequence). The CDR3 sequence is CASSLTSANTGELFF. The CDR3 DNA sequence: TGTGCCAGCAGCTTGACTTCCGCCAACACCGGGGAGCTGTTTTTT. The entire variable domain, with the rest obtained from reference TRBV7-9 and TRBJ2-2, is as follows: DTGVSQNPRHKITKRGQNVTFRCDPISEHNRLYWYRQTLGQGPEFLTYFQNEAQLEKSRLLSDRFSAERPKGSFSTLEIQRTEQGDSAMYLCASSLTSANTGELFFGEGSRLTVL.